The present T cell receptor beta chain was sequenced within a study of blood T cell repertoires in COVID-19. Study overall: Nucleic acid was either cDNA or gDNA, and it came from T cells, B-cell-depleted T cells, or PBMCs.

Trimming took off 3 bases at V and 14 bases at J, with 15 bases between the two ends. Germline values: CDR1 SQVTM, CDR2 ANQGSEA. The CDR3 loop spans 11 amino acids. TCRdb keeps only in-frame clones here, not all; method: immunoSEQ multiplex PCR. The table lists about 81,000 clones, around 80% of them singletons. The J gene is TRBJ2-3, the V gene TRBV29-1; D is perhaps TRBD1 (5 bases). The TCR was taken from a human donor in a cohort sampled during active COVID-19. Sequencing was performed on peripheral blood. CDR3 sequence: CSVDDSSPPYF. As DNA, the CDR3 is TGCAGCGTTGACGACAGCTCCCCGCCGTATTTT.